A selection of T cell receptor beta chains follows, all from one sample in a study of cytomegalovirus exposure and HLA in healthy donors. Method: immunoSEQ multiplex PCR; TCRdb's copy keeps in-frame clones and lacks some. The table has roughly 120,000 clones, over 65% seen once; the top ten hold about 1.8%. The sample comprised PBMCs. The receptors shown here come from a middle-aged man in good health and CMV-seronegative. Each CDR3 is given with its conserved first and last residue. Fields, in order: clone size, V gene, J gene, D gene, CDR3 protein, CDR3 DNA. D genes are given only for firm matches. Clone sizes are given selectively: once, few, many, or a class where the clone is expanded.

>NA|TRBV2|TRBJ2-1|NA
CASSLGGTLSGNEQFF
TGTGCCAGCAGCTTGGGCGGCACCCTCTCGGGAAATGAGCAGTTCTTC
>few|TRBV7-2|TRBJ2-7|TRBD1
CASSLSGTGGREQYF
TGTGCCAGCAGCTTATCCGGGACAGGGGGCCGCGAGCAGTACTTC
>NA|TRBV2|TRBJ2-3|NA
CASTSPLRGANVDTQYF
TGTGCCAGCACTTCTCCCCTTCGGGGGGCCAATGTAGATACGCAGTATTTT
>NA|TRBV29-1|TRBJ1-6|NA
CSVKRRVNSPLHF
TGCAGCGTTAAAAGACGGGTTAATTCACCCCTCCACTTT
>few|TRBV7-6|TRBJ1-1|NA
CASSWTAGDTEAFF
TGTGCCAGCAGTTGGACAGCCGGGGACACTGAAGCTTTCTTT
>few|TRBV29-1|TRBJ2-2|NA
CSVDPNMNTGELFF
TGCAGCGTTGATCCAAACATGAACACCGGGGAGCTGTTTTTT
>NA|TRBV5-4|TRBJ2-5|NA
CASSLRGQETQYF
TGTGCCAGCAGCTTGCGAGGGCAAGAGACCCAGTACTTC
>once|TRBV4-1|TRBJ2-1|NA
CASRDRYNEQFF
TGCGCCAGCAGGGACAGATACAATGAGCAGTTCTTC
>NA|TRBV19|TRBJ2-1|NA
CASSKARGAGAYNEQFF
TGTGCCAGTAGTAAGGCCAGGGGCGCAGGAGCCTACAATGAGCAGTTCTTC
>NA|TRBV4-2|TRBJ1-2|NA
CASSQEGRAEGYTF
TGTGCCAGCAGCCAAGAGGGCAGGGCAGAAGGCTACACCTTC
>NA|TRBV9|TRBJ1-2|TRBD1
CASSADPGQDYGYTF
TGTGCCAGCAGCGCCGATCCGGGACAGGACTATGGCTACACCTTC
>NA|TRBV5-4|TRBJ2-7|NA
CASSVADRDFTYEQYF
TGTGCCAGCAGCGTTGCCGACAGGGACTTTACCTACGAGCAGTACTTC
>NA|TRBV7-9|TRBJ1-1|NA
CASSLHFGTEAFF
TGTGCCAGCAGCTTACACTTTGGCACTGAAGCTTTCTTT
>NA|TRBV19|TRBJ1-4|NA
CASSITRVSNEKLFF
TGTGCCAGTAGTATAACGAGGGTATCTAATGAAAAACTGTTTTTT
>NA|TRBV29-1|TRBJ2-3|TRBD1
CSVGDRRTDTQYF
TGCAGCGTTGGGGACAGGCGCACAGATACGCAGTATTTT
>NA|TRBV9|TRBJ2-2|NA
CASSPDSLSGELFF
TGTGCCAGCAGCCCCGACAGCCTGTCCGGGGAGCTGTTTTTT
>NA|TRBV2|TRBJ2-5|NA
CASSYKETQYF
TGTGCCAGCAGTTATAAAGAGACCCAGTACTTC
>NA|TRBV7-2|TRBJ2-5|NA
CASSLKWRETQYF
TGTGCCAGCAGCTTAAAGTGGCGGGAGACCCAGTACTTC
>NA|TRBV19|TRBJ1-4|TRBD1
CASSDRLPRDRLNEKLFF
TGTGCCAGTAGTGATAGACTTCCCCGGGACAGATTAAATGAAAAACTGTTTTTT
>NA|TRBV7-2|TRBJ1-5|TRBD1
CASSRGTVSFNQPQHF
TGTGCCAGCAGCCGCGGGACAGTTAGTTTTAATCAGCCCCAGCATTTT
>NA|TRBV4-3|TRBJ2-7|NA
CASSQLLFYEQYF
TGCGCCAGCAGCCAATTACTCTTTTACGAGCAGTACTTC
>NA|TRBV5-1|TRBJ2-5|TRBD2
CASSQGTSPYQETQYF
TGCGCCAGCAGCCAGGGGACTAGCCCGTACCAAGAGACCCAGTACTTC
>NA|TRBV7-2|TRBJ1-5|TRBD1
CASSLDQGGTGGRPQHF
TGTGCCAGCAGCTTAGATCAGGGGGGGACAGGGGGCCGGCCCCAGCATTTT